Here is one T cell receptor (beta chain) with its context. V was clipped by 10 bases and J by 7 bases, with 16 bases between them. Germline V gene data show CDR1 as MDHEN and CDR2 as SYDVKM. The CDR3 runs to 12 residues. These data belong to a study of blood T cell repertoires in COVID-19. Looking at the study overall: The cDNA or gDNA used as material had been derived from T cells, B-cell-depleted T cells, or PBMCs.

In the source study's methods: For nucleated cells, counts were estimated from reference gene primer amplification. Assay used: immunoSEQ multiplex PCR; TCRdb lists only in-frame clones, some missing. That table supplies the V and J calls and clone size; D and trimming were determined from the DNA. The sample holds approximately 150,000 clones; over 75% are singletons and the top ten take 5%. J is TRBJ2-5 and V is TRBV28, with D tentatively TRBD2 (5 bases). Input material: peripheral blood. The sequence came from a woman aged 45-65 years with acute or convalescent COVID-19. CDR3 loop: CATSSTLGTQYF. Written as DNA, the CDR3 is TGTGCCACTAGCTCCACCCTGGGGACCCAGTACTTC.